Presented here are 28 T cell receptor beta chains from one specimen sequenced in a study of cytotoxic CD8 clonotypes in ibrutinib-treated CLL (dated by TCRdb to the early 2020s). The sample's time point label is to be understood as: progressive disease on ibrutinib. Receptors were amplified or captured by the immunoSEQ multiplex PCR assay. As stored in TCRdb, this immuneACCESS dataset retains in-frame rearrangements with V and J assigned. A fraction of the clones does not appear; measured against another copy, unresolved V genes explain less than half of the discrepancy, and the remainder lacks a known reason. Within this sample are approximately 160,000 clones, with more than 70% of them counted one time only. Over 2.5% of the sample is in the top ten clones. Sequenced here: PBMCs, sampled at disease progression, from a patient treated with ibrutinib. All receptors derive from a human donor with chronic lymphocytic leukemia.

The rearrangement links TRBV4-3 to TRBJ1-2, with 7 bases that match TRBD1. Germline CDR1 LGHNA, CDR2 YSLEER. J was trimmed by 2 bases and V by 4 bases; bases with no gene match: 10. CDR3 length equals 16 residues. This CDR3 is CASSLEGLTGNYGYTF. The CDR3 DNA reads as TGCGCCAGCAGCCTAGAGGGCCTGACAGGGAACTATGGCTACACCTTC.

The CDR3 protein is CASWKMPNQPQHF. The CDR3 DNA is TGTGCCAGCTGGAAAATGCCCAATCAGCCCCAGCATTTT. The gene calls are TRBV6-4 and TRBJ1-5; no definite D call. In germline, CDR1 is MRHNA, CDR2 SNTAGT. V lost 8 bases to trimming and J lost 3 bases, with 11 bases between them. The CDR3 loop spans 13 amino acids.

CDR3 in DNA: TGTGCCAGCAGCTTATTGTCGTGGGCAGCGAACACTGAAGCTTTCTTT. Translation: CASSLLSWAANTEAFF. The J gene is TRBJ1-1, the V gene TRBV11-1; D call uncertain. V was cut by 2 bases and J by 1 base, with 14 bases left in between. Germline CDR1 and CDR2: SGHAT and FQDESV (reference sequence). The CDR3 totals 16 residues.

This clone came up once. The chain couples TRBV5-1 to TRBJ2-7; the match to TRBD2 covers 9 bases. CDR1 SGHRS and CDR2 YFSETQ come from the germline V gene. The CDR3 covers 15 residues. Germline trimming cut 0 bases from V and 5 bases from J; bases unmatched to any gene: 6. CDR3 residues: CASSLAKVAGDEQYF. CDR3 DNA sequence: TGCGCCAGCAGCTTGGCTAAGGTAGCGGGAGACGAGCAGTACTTC.

CDR3 in DNA: TGCGCCAGCAGTTTCGAAGGGGTATCGGGAAACACCATATATTTT. It translates to CASSFEGVSGNTIYF. The rearrangement uses TRBV5-1 and TRBJ1-3; D is possibly TRBD1 (5 bases). This CDR3 contains 15 residues. Trimming removed 5 bases at V and 4 bases at J, with 16 bases between. Germline V lookup: CDR1 SGHRS, CDR2 YFSETQ.

This chain links TRBV7-9 with TRBJ2-3; possibly TRBD1 for D (5 bases). The germline V and J ends were trimmed by 6 bases and 4 bases, with 14 bases remaining between them. The CDR3 extends over 14 amino acids. Germline V gene sequence: CDR1 SEHNR, CDR2 FQNEAQ (reference sequence). The DNA for the CDR3 is TGTGCCAGCAGTATCAGGGTTTTTGCAGATACGCAGTATTTT. Translating gives CASSIRVFADTQYF.

V is TRBV2 and J is TRBJ2-7; D possibly uses TRBD1 or TRBD2 (5 bases each). Germline CDR1 reads SNHLY; CDR2 reads FYNNEI. The V and J ends lost 5 bases and 5 bases respectively, with 16 bases between them. The CDR3 contains 14 residues. CDR3 residues: CASSRPGPGDEQYF. CDR3 DNA: TGTGCCAGCAGTCGCCCGGGGCCCGGGGACGAGCAGTACTTC.

The rearrangement joins TRBV27 to TRBJ1-1; 7 nucleotides align to TRBD1. CDR1 is MNHEY, CDR2 SMNVEV, per germline (reference sequence). CDR3 length equals 17 residues. Germline trimming cut 2 bases from V and 1 base from J; bases unmatched to any gene: 10. Here the CDR3 reads CASSLVGRGFGNTEAFF. The CDR3 DNA reads as TGTGCCAGCAGTTTAGTGGGCAGGGGGTTCGGGAACACTGAAGCTTTCTTT.

Written as DNA, the CDR3 is TGTGCCAGCCGCACCCCCCGTTCTGGAAACACCATATATTTT. This sequence encodes CASRTPRSGNTIYF. This rearrangement joins TRBV6-5 to TRBJ1-3; D ambiguous. This CDR3 has 14 amino acids. V gave up 8 bases and J gave up 1 base, with 12 bases separating them. Germline loops: CDR1 MNHEY, CDR2 SVGAGI.

The chain's CDR3 is CASSPGLSTDTQYF. The CDR3 DNA reads TGTGCCAGCAGCCCGGGACTTTCCACAGATACGCAGTATTTT. V is TRBV7-2 and J is TRBJ2-3, with D maybe TRBD2 (6 bases). The CDR3 totals 14 residues. The germline gives CDR1 SGHTA, CDR2 FQGNSA. V gave up 5 bases and J gave up 2 bases, with 11 bases separating them. Together with reference TRBV7-2 and TRBJ2-3, the CDR3 gives the full variable domain: GAGVSQSPSNKVTEKGKDVELRCDPISGHTALYWYRQSLGQGLEFLIYFQGNSAPDKSGLPSDRFSAERTGGSVSTLTIQRTQQEDSAVYLCASSPGLSTDTQYFGPGTRLTVL.

The chain recombines TRBV6-6 with TRBJ2-3; D tentatively reads TRBD1 or TRBD2 (5 bases each). Germline V gene data show CDR1 as MNHNY and CDR2 as SVGAGI (reference sequence). V was clipped by 6 bases and J by 1 base, with 17 bases between them. The CDR3 runs 16 residues. CDR3 in DNA: TGTGCCAGCAGCGAGAGAGGGGTGGGCGGCACAGATACGCAGTATTTT. Its translation: CASSERGVGGTDTQYF.

The chain employs TRBV6-6 and TRBJ1-5; D remains unclear. Trimming left V 5 bases short and J 6 bases short, with 14 bases between. Germline V gene data show CDR1 as MNHNY and CDR2 as SVGAGI (reference sequence). The CDR3 spans 14 residues. The CDR3 bases are TGTGCCAGCAGTGACTGGGGAATAGGTCAGCCCCAGCATTTT. Its translation: CASSDWGIGQPQHF.

This clone was detected once. CDR3 in amino acids: CASSFPGSGANVLTF. CDR3 nucleotides: TGCGCCAGCAGCTTTCCAGGGTCTGGGGCCAACGTCCTGACTTTC. This rearrangement joins TRBV5-1 to TRBJ2-6; weak D call: TRBD1 (5 bases). With 2 bases removed from V and 1 base from J, the gap between germline ends came to 7 bases. The germline V gene has CDR1 SGHRS and CDR2 YFSETQ. The CDR3 sequence is 15 residues long. Variable domain in full (rest from reference TRBV5-1 and TRBJ2-6): KAGVTQTPRYLIKTRGQQVTLSCSPISGHRSVSWYQQTPGQGLQFLFEYFSETQRNKGNFPGRFSGRQFSNSRSEMNVSTLELGDSALYLCASSFPGSGANVLTFGAGSRLTVL.

This chain uses TRBV6-6 with TRBJ2-7; D remains unclear. V was pared by 4 bases and J by 2 bases, with 6 bases between. The CDR3 has 12 amino acids. Germline values: CDR1 MNHNY, CDR2 SVGAGI (reference sequence). In DNA, the CDR3 is TGTGCCAGCAGTTCGACGACCTACGAGCAGTACTTC. It yields the protein CASSSTTYEQYF.

The chain combines TRBV6-5 with TRBJ2-7; D gene unclear. Germline CDR1 MNHEY, CDR2 SVGAGI. V was cut by 0 bases and J by 6 bases, with 9 bases left in between. The CDR3 spans 13 residues. CDR3 sequence reads: CASSYSNPREQYF. For the CDR3, the DNA is TGTGCCAGCAGTTACTCGAATCCTCGCGAGCAGTACTTC.

V usage is TRBV7-2 and J usage is TRBJ2-7, with 7 nucleotides matching TRBD1. V trimming: 3 bases; J trimming: 6 bases; junction bases outside the gene matches: 5. The CDR3 totals 13 residues. Germline V gene data show CDR1 as SGHTA and CDR2 as FQGNSA. This CDR3 reads CASSFYRGSEQYF. For the CDR3, the DNA is TGTGCCAGCAGCTTTTACAGGGGATCCGAGCAGTACTTC.

This clone appeared a single time. The chain carries TRBV4-1 and TRBJ2-1; 10 nucleotides line up with TRBD2. The CDR3 is 17 amino acids. Germline trimming cut 1 base from V and 8 bases from J; bases unmatched to any gene: 11. Germline loops: CDR1 MGHRA, CDR2 YSYEKL. This chain's CDR3 is CASSQVRSGRGRDEQFF. The CDR3 DNA is TGCGCCAGCAGCCAAGTCCGAAGCGGGAGGGGTCGGGATGAGCAGTTCTTC.

The chain employs TRBV7-8 and TRBJ1-5; D unclear. The CDR3 is 16 amino acids. V was clipped by 0 bases and J by 0 bases, with 9 bases between them. CDR1 and CDR2 (germline): SGHVS, FQNEAQ. The CDR3 sequence is CASSLASGSSNQPQHF. In nucleotides, the CDR3 is TGTGCCAGCAGCTTAGCATCCGGGAGTAGCAATCAGCCCCAGCATTTT.

The CDR3 nucleotides are TGTGCCATCCCCCTTAGTGGGTTTGGGGGGCTACAAGAGACCCAGTACTTC. Translation gives CAIPLSGFGGLQETQYF. The V call is TRBV7-9, the J call TRBJ2-5, with D perhaps given as TRBD1 or TRBD2 (6 bases each). The CDR3 spans 17 residues. The germline gives CDR1 SEHNR, CDR2 FQNEAQ (reference sequence). Trimming removed 10 bases at V and 2 bases at J, with 26 bases between. Variable domain in full (rest from reference TRBV7-9 and TRBJ2-5): DTGVSQNPRHKITKRGQNVTFRCDPISEHNRLYWYRQTLGQGPEFLTYFQNEAQLEKSRLLSDRFSAERPKGSFSTLEIQRTEQGDSAMYLCAIPLSGFGGLQETQYFGPGTRLLVL.

The CDR3 reads CASSPGGRDIYGYTF. The CDR3 DNA is TGTGCCAGCAGCCCGGGGGGACGGGATATCTATGGCTACACCTTC. The chain has TRBV5-4 and TRBJ1-2; possibly TRBD1 for D (5 bases). Germline V lookup: CDR1 SGHNT, CDR2 YYREEE (reference sequence). Trimming took off 4 bases at V and 4 bases at J, with 17 bases between the two ends. The length of the CDR3 is 15 residues.

The chain carries TRBV4-2 and TRBJ2-5, with D uncertain. The V end lost 3 bases, the J end lost 5 bases, and 4 bases lay between the germline ends. CDR3 length: 11 residues. Germline CDR1 is LGHNA and CDR2 is YNFKEQ. CDR3 sequence reads: CASSHFETQYF. CDR3 nucleotides: TGTGCCAGCAGCCATTTCGAGACCCAGTACTTC.

This chain uses TRBV18 with TRBJ2-5; 7 nucleotides align to TRBD2. Trimming cost V 6 bases and J 2 bases; bases outside gene matches: 12. The CDR3 is made up of 16 amino acids. Germline CDR1 and CDR2: KGHSH and LQKENI. The CDR3 sequence is CASSPGAGVLQETQYF. CDR3 DNA: TGTGCCAGCTCTCCCGGGGCGGGAGTGCTGCAAGAGACCCAGTACTTC.

The V call is TRBV14, the J call TRBJ2-3, with no clear D. The germline V gene encodes CDR1 SGHDN and CDR2 FVKESK. V lost 4 bases, J lost 10 bases, and 27 bases lay in between. This CDR3 contains 17 residues. For the CDR3, the DNA is TGTGCCAGCAGCCGTGGGAAGGTTGGACCATTTCTATCGGCGCAGTATTTT. It translates to CASSRGKVGPFLSAQYF.

The chain recombines TRBV25-1 with TRBJ2-7, with 12 bases lining up with TRBD1. CDR3 length: 15 residues. CDR1 and CDR2 from the germline V gene are MGHDK and SYGVNS. V shed 5 bases, J shed 6 bases, and the junction held 8 bases outside the gene matches. CDR3 nucleotides: TGTGCCAGCAGTACCTCCGGGACAGGGGGCATCGAGCAGTACTTC. Encoded protein: CASSTSGTGGIEQYF.

The J gene is TRBJ2-3, the V gene TRBV6-4; tentatively, D is TRBD1 (5 bases). The CDR3 has 14 residues. V was pared by 3 bases and J by 4 bases, with 11 bases between. The germline CDR1 and CDR2 sequences are MRHNA and SNTAGT. The CDR3 sequence: CASSEQGRADTQYF. CDR3 bases: TGTGCCAGCAGTGAGCAGGGAAGGGCAGATACGCAGTATTTT.

V and J are TRBV29-1 and TRBJ2-7; TRBD2 matches at 10 bases. The CDR3 is 15 residues long. Germline V CDR1 and CDR2: SQVTM, ANQGSEA. The ends lost 4 bases at V and 5 bases at J; junction bases unmatched: 11. The CDR3 loop reads CSVADGSSGSHEQYF. The CDR3 DNA sequence: TGCAGCGTTGCTGATGGTTCTAGCGGGAGCCACGAGCAGTACTTC.

The chain joins TRBV5-4 to TRBJ1-4; D gene uncertain. The germline V gene has CDR1 SGHNT and CDR2 YYREEE (reference sequence). This CDR3 has 14 amino acids. V was cut by 3 bases and J by 4 bases, with 10 bases left in between. The CDR3 coding sequence is TGTGCCAGCAGCTCGAGTGACGGTAATGAAAAACTGTTTTTT. Protein product: CASSSSDGNEKLFF. The complete variable domain, with remaining parts taken from reference TRBV5-4 and TRBJ1-4, reads ETGVTQSPTHLIKTRGQQVTLRCSSQSGHNTVSWYQQALGQGPQFIFQYYREEENGRGNFPPRFSGLQFPNYSSELNVNALELDDSALYLCASSSSDGNEKLFFGSGTQLSVL.

This clone was seen a single time. The CDR3 here is CASSQVQVWSYEQYF. The DNA of the CDR3 is TGCGCCAGCAGCCAAGTTCAGGTATGGTCCTACGAGCAGTACTTC. The gene calls are TRBV4-1 and TRBJ2-7; D is unresolved. Germline CDR1 and CDR2: MGHRA and YSYEKL. This CDR3 is 15 amino acids long. V dropped 1 base and J dropped 1 base, with 11 bases sitting between them.